The sequence of this T cell receptor (beta chain) was determined in a study of CD8 T cells in Susac syndrome. Random hexamers primed reverse transcription of about 0.45 to 1 ug RNA. The method of amplification for TCR beta CDR3 was immunoSEQ multiplex PCR, covering 54 Vbeta and 13 Jbeta. One entry per CDR3 protein, called by TCRdb with MiXCR from the immunoSEQ multiplex PCR reads. The sample contains about 200,000 distinct CDR3 sequences, roughly 96% of which appear only once. From blood CD8+ and CD4+ T cells, the TCR beta chain was sequenced. Germline V gene sequence: CDR1 GTSNPN, CDR2 SVGIG (reference sequence). Trimming removed 5 bases from V and 1 base from J, with 8 bases in between. The CDR3 is 12 amino acids.

The gene calls are TRBV30 and TRBJ1-1; D is ambiguous. Sequenced input: CD4+ T cells from PBMCs. The origin of this receptor is a human donor in good health. Here the CDR3 DNA reads TGTGCCTGGCTAAGGGAGAACACTGAAGCTTTCTTT. It encodes CAWLRENTEAFF.